A single sample gave rise to the 23 T cell receptor beta chains below, sequenced in a study of neurological immune-mediated disorders. TCRdb ran MiXCR on the 5' RACE reads and lists one entry per CDR3 protein. The sample lists approximately 100,000 distinct CDR3 sequences; roughly 3.5% were seen once. Input material: PBMCs. All receptors derive from a young woman with multiple sclerosis.

This clonotype was counted at least ten times. The chain's CDR3 is CASRSTGGHEQYF. CDR3 in DNA: TGTGCCAGCAGGAGCACAGGGGGCCACGAGCAGTACTTC. The V gene is TRBV3-1, the J gene TRBJ2-7; TRBD1 agrees at 9 bases. The CDR3 loop spans 13 amino acids. Germline-derived CDR1 and CDR2 are LGHDT and YNNKEL (reference sequence). J was trimmed by 5 bases and V by 6 bases; bases with no gene match: 5.

This clonotype was counted only a few times. The rearrangement joins TRBV10-3 to TRBJ2-1; D not certain. V lost 3 bases and J 0 bases, leaving 6 bases between the germline ends. Germline values: CDR1 ENHRY, CDR2 SYGVKD. This CDR3 comprises 14 residues. The chain's CDR3 is CAISEASSYNEQFF. CDR3 coding DNA: TGTGCCATCAGTGAAGCCAGCTCCTACAATGAGCAGTTCTTC.

The gene calls are TRBV10-1 and TRBJ2-2; D is unclear. Germline V CDR1 and CDR2: WNHNN, SYGVQD (reference sequence). V shed 6 bases and J shed 2 bases, with 10 bases lying between them. The CDR3 has 14 amino acids. The CDR3 coding sequence is TGCGCCAGCAGATTGGGTTCAAACACCGGGGAGCTGTTTTTT. Translation: CASRLGSNTGELFF.

This clonotype was counted at least ten times. The chain carries TRBV12-3 or TRBV12-4 and TRBJ1-5, with 7 bases aligning to TRBD1. The junction had 1 base not matched to a gene; V was cut back by 6 bases and J by 5 bases. CDR3 size: 12 residues. This CDR3 reads CASRGTDQPQHF. The DNA of the CDR3 is TGTGCCAGCAGGGGGACAGATCAGCCCCAGCATTTT.

This clonotype was recorded at least ten times. The chain carries TRBV5-1 and TRBJ2-3; 9 positions match TRBD2. Per germline, CDR1 SGHRS and CDR2 YFSETQ. CDR3 length equals 16 residues. V was clipped by 4 bases and J by 11 bases; unmatched bases: 17. The CDR3 loop reads CASSLGPSGGPGKQYF. CDR3 nucleotides: TGCGCCAGCAGCCTGGGCCCCAGCGGGGGGCCAGGTAAGCAGTATTTT. Variable domain in full (rest from reference TRBV5-1 and TRBJ2-3): KAGVTQTPRYLIKTRGQQVTLSCSPISGHRSVSWYQQTPGQGLQFLFEYFSETQRNKGNFPGRFSGRQFSNSRSEMNVSTLELGDSALYLCASSLGPSGGPGKQYFGPGTRLTVL.

This clonotype was counted at least ten times. The junction differs from germline at one of its ends, possibly a read error. This chain links TRBV29-1 with TRBJ2-1; 7 bases map to TRBD2. The CDR3 runs 15 residues. In germline, CDR1 is SQVTM, CDR2 ANQGSEA. The CDR3: CSVTDFMAGAGRPVF. In DNA, the CDR3 is TGCAGCGTCACAGACTTTATGGCGGGAGCTGGACGGCCGGTCTTC.

In this sample, this clonotype turned up many times. The chain links TRBV5-1 to TRBJ2-2, with 8 positions matching TRBD1. CDR1 and CDR2 (germline): SGHRS, YFSETQ. J was trimmed by 6 bases and V by 0 bases; bases with no gene match: 1. The CDR3 contains 14 residues. The CDR3 protein is CASSLGRGPGELFF. Written as DNA, the CDR3 is TGCGCCAGCAGCTTGGGCAGGGGGCCCGGGGAGCTGTTTTTT.

This clonotype was recorded at least ten times. V usage is TRBV7-9 and J usage is TRBJ1-6, with a weak D call TRBD1 (5 bases). Trimming shortened V by 2 bases and J by 5 bases, and 7 bases separated the two germline ends. Germline V lookup: CDR1 SEHNR, CDR2 FQNEAQ (reference sequence). This CDR3 has 14 amino acids. CDR3 loop: CASSLRRDNSPLHF. CDR3 in DNA: TGTGCCAGCAGCTTACGCAGGGATAATTCACCCCTCCACTTT.

This chain connects TRBV20-1 to TRBJ2-1; D unclear. V lost 7 bases, J lost 4 bases, and 11 bases lay in between. The CDR3 runs to 12 residues. Germline V gene sequence: CDR1 DFQATT, CDR2 SNEGSKA (reference sequence). The CDR3: CSVVSVYNEQFF. CDR3 DNA sequence: TGCAGTGTGGTTTCGGTTTACAATGAGCAGTTCTTC.

This clonotype was recorded many times. The rearrangement joins TRBV28 to TRBJ2-5; 8 bases map to TRBD1. The ends lost 10 bases at V and 4 bases at J; junction bases unmatched: 8. This CDR3 is 13 amino acids long. Germline V gene lookup returns CDR1 MDHEN and CDR2 SYDVKM. CDR3 in DNA: TGTGCCATCAATCGGACAGGGAGAGAGACCCAGTACTTC. Translation: CAINRTGRETQYF.

This clonotype was recorded many times. V gene TRBV6-5 combines with J gene TRBJ1-1; no reliable D call. The CDR3 sequence is 10 residues long. Deletions cut 8 bases from V and 10 bases from J, with 11 bases between. Germline CDR1 is MNHEY and CDR2 is SVGAGI. The CDR3, as DNA: TGTGCCAGCGGGGAGGGCTCAGCTTTCTTT. Residues: CASGEGSAFF.

This clonotype was found many times. The chain combines TRBV14 with TRBJ2-1; possibly TRBD2 for D (6 bases). Per the germline V gene, CDR1 is SGHDN and CDR2 is FVKESK. The germline V and J ends were trimmed by 4 bases and 11 bases, with 15 bases remaining between them. CDR3 length equals 13 residues. The CDR3 sequence is CASSPLMEGQQFF. The CDR3 nucleotides are TGTGCCAGCAGCCCCCTGATGGAGGGGCAGCAGTTCTTC.

This clonotype was observed at least ten times. The chain combines TRBV6-5 with TRBJ2-5, with D unclear. V dropped 6 bases and J dropped 8 bases, with 16 bases sitting between them. The CDR3 is made up of 13 amino acids. Germline CDR1 is MNHEY and CDR2 is SVGAGI. The CDR3 DNA follows: TGTGCCAGCAGCACCGCGTTATTGAGTACCCAGTACTTC. This encodes CASSTALLSTQYF.

This clonotype was counted ten times or more. The rearrangement joins TRBV20-1 to TRBJ2-1, with 8 nucleotides matching TRBD2. Germline V CDR1 and CDR2: DFQATT, SNEGSKA (reference sequence). Trimming at V came to 5 bases and at J to 3 bases, leaving 6 bases not matched to a gene. There are 14 residues in the CDR3. DNA of the CDR3: TGCAGTGCTCAGACTAGCGTTGGCTACAATGAGCAGTTCTTC. This gives the protein CSAQTSVGYNEQFF.

Many counts were recorded for this clonotype. The chain carries TRBV25-1 and TRBJ1-5; no definite D call. Between the trimmed V and J ends, which lost 4 bases and 4 bases, there was a span of 5 bases. Looked up from germline, CDR1 is MGHDK and CDR2 is SYGVNS. The CDR3 totals 12 residues. The CDR3: CASSVQNQPQHF. CDR3 nucleotide sequence: TGTGCCAGCAGTGTACAGAATCAGCCCCAGCATTTT.

The chain joins TRBV5-1 to TRBJ1-1, with unresolved D. The CDR3 totals 14 residues. Germline V gene data show CDR1 as SGHRS and CDR2 as YFSETQ. Trimming left V 0 bases short and J 1 base short, with 7 bases between. For the CDR3, the DNA is TGCGCCAGCAGCTTGGTCGCGGGGAACACTGAAGCTTTCTTT. Protein sequence: CASSLVAGNTEAFF. Full variable domain (outside the CDR3, taken from reference TRBV5-1 and TRBJ1-1): KAGVTQTPRYLIKTRGQQVTLSCSPISGHRSVSWYQQTPGQGLQFLFEYFSETQRNKGNFPGRFSGRQFSNSRSEMNVSTLELGDSALYLCASSLVAGNTEAFFGQGTRLTVV.

This clonotype was observed a handful of times. The chain is built from TRBV7-9 and TRBJ2-1; 8 positions match TRBD2. CDR3 length: 16 amino acids. Germline V gene sequence: CDR1 SEHNR, CDR2 FQNEAQ (reference sequence). The CDR3 DNA sequence: TGTGCTGGGGCGGGGGGTATCCGAAGCTCCTACAATGAGCAGTTCTTC. This translates into CAGAGGIRSSYNEQFF.

This chain links TRBV5-1 with TRBJ1-2; a weak D match, TRBD1 (5 bases). Trimming cost V 4 bases and J 6 bases, with 19 bases left between them. CDR1 is SGHRS and CDR2 is YFSETQ in the germline V gene. The CDR3 is 15 amino acids. CDR3 sequence (DNA): TGCGCCAGCAGCGCTACGGGACTTACTGTGGATGGCTACACCTTC. Protein sequence: CASSATGLTVDGYTF.

This clonotype was counted at least ten times. The chain uses TRBV18 and TRBJ1-2; D is uncertain. In germline, CDR1 is KGHSH, CDR2 LQKENI. V was pared by 5 bases and J by 8 bases, with 12 bases between. This CDR3 spans 12 amino acids. Written as DNA, the CDR3 is TGTGCCAGCTCAACAGTTACGGGAGGCTACACCTTC. Translated, it gives CASSTVTGGYTF.

This clonotype has more than one count but fewer than ten. J is TRBJ2-2 and V is TRBV5-1; perhaps TRBD1 as D (5 bases). This CDR3 contains 15 residues. Trimming took off 0 bases at V and 4 bases at J, with 10 bases between the two ends. CDR1 and CDR2 from the germline V gene are SGHRS and YFSETQ. This CDR3 reads CASSLAGLGTGELFF. CDR3 DNA: TGCGCCAGCAGCTTGGCAGGGCTGGGCACCGGGGAGCTGTTTTTT.

This clonotype was counted many times. The CDR3 is CATDRGGQGPLSTDTQYF. The CDR3 bases are TGTGCCACCGACAGAGGGGGACAGGGGCCGCTCAGCACAGATACGCAGTATTTT. This sequence joins TRBV24-1 and TRBJ2-3; 10 positions agree with TRBD1. The germline V gene has CDR1 KGHDR and CDR2 SFDVKD. After removal of 9 bases from V and 0 bases from J, the junction contained 14 bases not matched to a gene. CDR3 size: 18 residues.

This clonotype was seen repeatedly, ten times or more. The rearrangement uses TRBV14 and TRBJ2-1, with D possibly being TRBD2 (6 bases). Trimming removed 5 bases at V and 1 base at J, with 12 bases between. CDR3 length equals 15 residues. Germline V gives CDR1 SGHDN, CDR2 FVKESK. The CDR3 sequence is CASSFFRGSYNEQFF. In nucleotides, the CDR3 is TGTGCCAGCAGCTTCTTCCGGGGGTCCTACAATGAGCAGTTCTTC.

This clonotype was counted at least ten times. The J gene is TRBJ2-2, the V gene TRBV4-2, with 9 positions matching TRBD1. J lost 6 bases, V lost 4 bases, and 6 bases had no gene match. This CDR3 region has 15 residues. Germline-derived CDR1 and CDR2 are LGHNA and YNFKEQ. As DNA, the CDR3 is TGTGCCAGCAGCCCAGGACAGGGGAGGTCCGGGGAGCTGTTTTTT. Translated: CASSPGQGRSGELFF.